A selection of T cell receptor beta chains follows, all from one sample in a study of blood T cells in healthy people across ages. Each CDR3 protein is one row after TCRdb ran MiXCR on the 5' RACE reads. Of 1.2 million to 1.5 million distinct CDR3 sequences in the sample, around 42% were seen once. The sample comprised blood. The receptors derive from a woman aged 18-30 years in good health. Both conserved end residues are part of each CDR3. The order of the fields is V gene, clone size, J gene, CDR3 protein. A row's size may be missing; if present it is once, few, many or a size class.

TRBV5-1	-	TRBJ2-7	CASSSYGPRQRREYDEQYF
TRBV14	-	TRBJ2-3	CASSRPGDSPRSTDTQYF
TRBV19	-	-	CASSISTWETQYF
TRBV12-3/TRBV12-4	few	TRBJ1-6	CASSLDRGASPLHF
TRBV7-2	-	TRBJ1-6	CASSSRRTGHGTYNSPLHF
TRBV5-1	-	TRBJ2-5	CASSKMTGGWEETQYF
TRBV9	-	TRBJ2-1	CASSSGTSWEQFF
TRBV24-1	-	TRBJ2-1	CATRLAGAPSDEQFF
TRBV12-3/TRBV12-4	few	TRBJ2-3	CASSDSGRGSTDTQYF
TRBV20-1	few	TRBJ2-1	CSARESQGSSYNEQFF
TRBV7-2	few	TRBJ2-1	CAKVESSYNEQFF
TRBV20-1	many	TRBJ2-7	CSARGGRALEQYF
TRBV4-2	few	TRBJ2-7	CASSQRSEGTNEQYF
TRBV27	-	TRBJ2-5	CASSSEYQETQYF
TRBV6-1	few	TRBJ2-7	CASSSLPSSEQYF
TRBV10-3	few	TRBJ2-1	CAISSVGGTAYNEQFF
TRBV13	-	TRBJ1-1	CASSLGSPGQGVETEAFF
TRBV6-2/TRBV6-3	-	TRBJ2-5	CASSSTLAGVETQYF
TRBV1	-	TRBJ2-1	CTIRVDEQFF
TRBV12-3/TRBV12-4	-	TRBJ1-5	CASSLGTAREGQPQHF
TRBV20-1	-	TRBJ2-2	CSAAGTGGLGELFF
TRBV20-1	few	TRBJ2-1	CSVSGTSGGRNEQFF
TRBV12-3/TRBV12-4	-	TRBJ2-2	CASSATGEAGELFF
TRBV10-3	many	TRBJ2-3	CATGQGTSDTQYF
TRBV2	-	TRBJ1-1	CASRPDRDETEAFF
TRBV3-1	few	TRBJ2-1	CASSQDTAANQQFF
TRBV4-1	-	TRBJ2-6	CASSQVRPGSSSGANVLTF
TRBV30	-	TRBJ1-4	CAWNGQGANEKLFF
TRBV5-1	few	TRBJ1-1	CASSLQTMNTEAFF
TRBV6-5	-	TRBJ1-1	CASSYTTGGYTEAFF
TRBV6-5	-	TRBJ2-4	CTSSPQPRRGKNIQYF
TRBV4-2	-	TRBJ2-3	CASSQSLARNTDTQYF